The T cell receptor (beta chain) described here comes from a study of shared clonotypes between healthy human individuals (dated by TCRdb to about 2020). Regarding the complete study: The cohort included three men and a couple of women between 18 and 49 years of age. To estimate repertoire size and how much clonotype sharing occurs between individuals, the study deeply sequenced the blood TCR repertoires of about 5 healthy adults. Libraries were prepared and TCR repertoires were sequenced by different laboratories using diverse techniques, in order to increase sequencing depth and limit assay-specific biases. Each donor's leukapheresis produced roughly between roughly 0.85 and 10 billion PBMCs. Study-level results and caveats: Sampling was restricted to blood, and TCR repertoires in tissue are likely to differ from TCR repertoires in blood. The genetic and exposure-history diversity represented was limited by the small number of donors. Pairwise subsampling led to the expectation that sequencing depth would affect the degree of clonotype sharing among donors.

V loses 1 base of germline sequence and J loses 0 bases, and the interval between the two ends is 9 bases. According to the germline V gene (reference sequence), CDR1 reads LNHDA and CDR2 reads SQIVND. The CDR3 has 16 amino acids, counting the end cysteine and phenylalanine. Only the CDR3 portion is preserved as DNA: 48 bases, with reading frame beginning at the first base. Using the deep immunoSEQ assay, multiplex PCR amplified TCR CDR3 regions from genomic DNA. Extracted genomic DNA from each cell subset was spread evenly across all wells of several immunoSEQ 96-well plates, with each plate serving as a replicate. For unsorted PBMC, roughly 270 ng genomic DNA, equal to approximately 30,000 T cell genomes, was loaded into each replicate PCR. Unsorted PBMC genomic DNA was sequenced across ten immunoSEQ deep assay plates. Purified libraries were quantified with a Qubit 3.0 fluorometer, sized on a Bioanalyzer 2100, and re-quantified with the KAPA Library Quantification kit. Every immunoSEQ 96-well plate was sequenced on a dedicated single-read 150-cycle Illumina NextSeq 550 flow cell. Under the source paper's analysis protocol: Because only junctional sequences without quality scores were contained in the immunoSEQ output, filtering matching that applied to full-length reads could not be performed. Sequences were annotated with PyIR, a Python wrapper for IgBLAST v1.9, and V/J genes and CDR3 were assigned using IMGT germline references. Reads were removed for weak V/J assignments (E-value above 1e-6), missing CDR3, stop codons, out-of-frame junctions, or ambiguous translated residues. V3J clonotypes were defined as sequences sharing an identical inferred V gene, J gene, and CDR3 amino acid sequence. Percentage overlap between repertoires was calculated by dividing the number of shared unique clonotypes by the size of the smaller repertoire. RTK rarefaction, the Chao1 estimator, and Recon v2.1 estimates of unobserved clonotypes were used to assess repertoire richness. As stored in TCRdb, this immuneACCESS dataset retains in-frame rearrangements with V and J assigned. A fraction of the clones does not appear; measured against another copy, unresolved V genes explain less than half of the discrepancy, and the remainder lacks a known reason. V and J calls and clone size are those listed in that table; D and trimming were worked out from the DNA. This sample gives about 460,000 clones in total; 60% to 80% of them show up just once. In total, the top ten clones hold approximately 12% of the sample.

Healthy HIV-negative adults with no recently reported acute infections or vaccinations were included as donors. Only Caucasian adults living in Nashville, Tennessee, USA were represented among the donors. For unsorted samples, some 90 million PBMCs were counted and genomic DNA was extracted with the QIAamp DNA Blood Mini kit. Blood was collected by leukapheresis, and PBMCs were isolated by Ficoll-Histopaque density gradient centrifugation and then cryopreserved in liquid nitrogen vapor phase. This clone was detected only a few times. It has no known antigen specificity. Per-nucleotide qualities are absent, and no much larger clonotype sits a single base away.

Specimen: PBMCs. The sequence derives from a middle-aged woman in good health. Some clones in this sample may be carry-over from other donors' samples. Recombination linked TRBV19 to TRBJ1-4; TRBD1 is perhaps the D gene, given 6 matching bases. The DNA sequence follows: TGTGCCAGTAGTATAGGGGGACAAGCAACTAATGAAAAACTGTTTTTT. This translates into CASSIGGQATNEKLFF. Outside the CDR3, residues come from the reference TRBV19 and TRBJ1-4 proteins, so the full variable domain is: DGGITQSPKYLFRKEGQNVTLSCEQNLNHDAMYWYRQDPGQGLRLIYYSQIVNDFQKGDIAEGYSVSREKKESFPLTVTSAQKNPTAFYLCASSIGGQATNEKLFFGSGTQLSVL.